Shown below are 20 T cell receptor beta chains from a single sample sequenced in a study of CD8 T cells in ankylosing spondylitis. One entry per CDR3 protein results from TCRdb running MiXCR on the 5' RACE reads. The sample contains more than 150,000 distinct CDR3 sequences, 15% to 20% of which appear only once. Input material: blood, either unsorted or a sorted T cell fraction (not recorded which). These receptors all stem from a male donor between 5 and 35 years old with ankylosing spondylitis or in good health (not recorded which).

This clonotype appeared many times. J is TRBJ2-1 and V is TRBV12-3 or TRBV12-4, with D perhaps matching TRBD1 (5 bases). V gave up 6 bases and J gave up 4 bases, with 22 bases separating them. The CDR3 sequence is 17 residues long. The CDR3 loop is CASSPRVGPYAYNEQFF. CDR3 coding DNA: TGTGCCAGCAGCCCCAGGGTAGGACCCTACGCTTACAATGAGCAGTTCTTC.

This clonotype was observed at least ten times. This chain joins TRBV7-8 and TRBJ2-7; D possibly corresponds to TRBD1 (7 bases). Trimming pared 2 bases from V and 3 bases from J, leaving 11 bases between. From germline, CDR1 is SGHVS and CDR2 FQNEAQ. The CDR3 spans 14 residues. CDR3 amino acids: CASSLNRGLYEQYV. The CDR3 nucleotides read TGTGCCAGCAGCTTAAACAGGGGACTCTACGAGCAGTACGTC.

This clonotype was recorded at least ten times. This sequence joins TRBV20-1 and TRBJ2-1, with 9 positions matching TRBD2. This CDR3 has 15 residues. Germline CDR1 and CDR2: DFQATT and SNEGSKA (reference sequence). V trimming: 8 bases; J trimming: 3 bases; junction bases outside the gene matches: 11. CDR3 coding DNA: TGCAGTTTCATACAGACTAGCGGAATCTACAATGAGCAGTTCTTC. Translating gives CSFIQTSGIYNEQFF.

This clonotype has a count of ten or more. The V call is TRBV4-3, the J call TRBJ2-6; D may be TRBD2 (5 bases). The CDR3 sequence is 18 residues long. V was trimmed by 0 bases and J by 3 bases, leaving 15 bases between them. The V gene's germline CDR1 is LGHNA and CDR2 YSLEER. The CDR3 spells CASSQDADWRYGANVLTF. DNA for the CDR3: TGCGCCAGCAGCCAAGATGCGGACTGGAGATATGGGGCCAACGTCCTGACTTTC.

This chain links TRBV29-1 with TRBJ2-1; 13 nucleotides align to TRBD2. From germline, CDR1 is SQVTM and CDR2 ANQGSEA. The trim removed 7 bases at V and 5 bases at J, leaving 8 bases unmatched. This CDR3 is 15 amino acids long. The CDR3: CSGLTTSGRDNEQFF. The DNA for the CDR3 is TGCAGCGGTCTCACTACTAGCGGGAGGGACAATGAGCAGTTCTTC.

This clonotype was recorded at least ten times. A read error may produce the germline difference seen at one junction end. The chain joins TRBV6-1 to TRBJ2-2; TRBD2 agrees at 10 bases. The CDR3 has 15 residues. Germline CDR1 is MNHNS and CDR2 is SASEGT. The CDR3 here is CASSKAGGLPRELFF. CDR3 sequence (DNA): TGTGCCAGCAGTAAAGCGGGAGGGCTCCCCAGGGAGCTGTTTTTT.

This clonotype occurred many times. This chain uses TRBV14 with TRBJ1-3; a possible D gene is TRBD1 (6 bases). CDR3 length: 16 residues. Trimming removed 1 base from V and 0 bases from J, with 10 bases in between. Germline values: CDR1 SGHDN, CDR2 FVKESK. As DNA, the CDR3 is TGTGCCAGCAGCCAAGCAGGGACACGCTCTGGAAACACCATATATTTT. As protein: CASSQAGTRSGNTIYF.

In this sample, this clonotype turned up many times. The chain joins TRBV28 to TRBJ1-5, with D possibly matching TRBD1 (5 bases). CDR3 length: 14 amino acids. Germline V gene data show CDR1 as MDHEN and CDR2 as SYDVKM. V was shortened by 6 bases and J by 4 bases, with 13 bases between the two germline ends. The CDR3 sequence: CASSLNPGNQPQHF. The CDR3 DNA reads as TGTGCCAGCAGCCTAAATCCAGGGAATCAGCCCCAGCATTTT.

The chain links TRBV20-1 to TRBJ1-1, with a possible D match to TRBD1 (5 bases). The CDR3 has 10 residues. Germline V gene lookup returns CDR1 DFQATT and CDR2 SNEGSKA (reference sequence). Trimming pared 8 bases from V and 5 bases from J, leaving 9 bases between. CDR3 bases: TGCAGTTTGGGGGGAACTGAAGCTTTCTTT. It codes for CSLGGTEAFF.

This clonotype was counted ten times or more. CDR3 sequence: CASRLLGDPDEQYF. The CDR3 DNA reads as TGTGCCAGCAGACTACTAGGGGACCCTGACGAGCAGTACTTC. The V gene is TRBV12-3 or TRBV12-4, the J gene TRBJ2-7, with D perhaps given as TRBD1 or TRBD2 (5 bases each). This CDR3 spans 14 amino acids. The ends were cut back, 6 bases at V and 5 bases at J, with 17 bases in the middle.

CDR3 nucleotides: TGTGCCAGCAGCCACGGACCGGGGAACACTGAAGCTTTCTTT. It yields the protein CASSHGPGNTEAFF. The chain carries TRBV13 and TRBJ1-1; D is unclear. This CDR3 region has 14 residues. In germline, CDR1 is PRHDT, CDR2 FYEKMQ (reference sequence). V shed 5 bases and J shed 1 base, with 11 bases lying between them.

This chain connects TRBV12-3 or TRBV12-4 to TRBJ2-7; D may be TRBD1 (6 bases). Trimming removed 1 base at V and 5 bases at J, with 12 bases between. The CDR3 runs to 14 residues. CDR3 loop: CASSLGGRAHEQYF. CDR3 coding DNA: TGTGCCAGCAGTTTAGGGGGGCGCGCCCACGAGCAGTACTTC.

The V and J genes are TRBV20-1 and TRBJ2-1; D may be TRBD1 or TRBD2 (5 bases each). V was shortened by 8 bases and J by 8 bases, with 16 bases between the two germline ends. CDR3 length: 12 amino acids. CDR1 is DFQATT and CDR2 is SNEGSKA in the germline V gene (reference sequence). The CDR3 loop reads CSSQRDVYEQFF. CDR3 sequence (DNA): TGCAGTTCCCAGAGGGACGTATATGAGCAGTTCTTC.

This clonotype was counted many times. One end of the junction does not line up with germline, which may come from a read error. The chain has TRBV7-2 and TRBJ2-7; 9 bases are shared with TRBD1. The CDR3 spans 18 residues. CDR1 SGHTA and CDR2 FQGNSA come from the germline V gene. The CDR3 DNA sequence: TGTGCCAGCAGCGTAGCCGACAGGGGGATCACAAACTCCTACGAGCAGTACTTC. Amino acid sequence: CASSVADRGITNSYEQYF.

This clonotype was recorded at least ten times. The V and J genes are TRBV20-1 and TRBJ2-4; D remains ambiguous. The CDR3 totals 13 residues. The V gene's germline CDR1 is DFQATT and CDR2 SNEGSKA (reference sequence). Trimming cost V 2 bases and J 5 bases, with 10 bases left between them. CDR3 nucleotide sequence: TGCAGTGCTAGATTAGGGCCCCAAAACATTCAGTACTTC. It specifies CSARLGPQNIQYF.

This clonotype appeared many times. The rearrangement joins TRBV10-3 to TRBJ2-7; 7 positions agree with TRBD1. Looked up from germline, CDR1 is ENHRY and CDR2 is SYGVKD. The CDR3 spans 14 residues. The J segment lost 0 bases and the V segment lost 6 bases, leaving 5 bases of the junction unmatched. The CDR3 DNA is TGTGCCATCAGAGCGGACAGGAGCTCCTACGAGCAGTACTTC. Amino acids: CAIRADRSSYEQYF.

In nucleotides, the CDR3 is TGTGCCAGCAGACCCCGGACTAGCGGGCTTAGCACAGATACGCAGTATTTT. Its translation: CASRPRTSGLSTDTQYF. J is TRBJ2-3 and V is TRBV12-3 or TRBV12-4; TRBD2 matches 11 bases. This CDR3 spans 17 amino acids. Trimming at V came to 6 bases and at J to 0 bases, leaving 8 bases not matched to a gene.

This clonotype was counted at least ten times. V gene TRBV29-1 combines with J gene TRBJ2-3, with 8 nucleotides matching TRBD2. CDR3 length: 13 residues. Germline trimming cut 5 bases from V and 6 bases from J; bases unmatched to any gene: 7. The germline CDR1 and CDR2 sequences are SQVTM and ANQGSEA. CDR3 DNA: TGCAGCGTTTCCGGGAGGGCTATGGATACGCAGTATTTT. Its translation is CSVSGRAMDTQYF.

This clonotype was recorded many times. CDR3 coding DNA: TGTGCCATCAGTGACTTTGGACGCTCAAGCTCCTACGAGCAGTACTTC. This sequence encodes CAISDFGRSSSYEQYF. The chain is built from TRBV10-3 and TRBJ2-7, with no clear D. The CDR3 consists of 16 residues. Germline-derived CDR1 and CDR2 are ENHRY and SYGVKD. Trimming removed 3 bases from V and 0 bases from J, with 15 bases in between.

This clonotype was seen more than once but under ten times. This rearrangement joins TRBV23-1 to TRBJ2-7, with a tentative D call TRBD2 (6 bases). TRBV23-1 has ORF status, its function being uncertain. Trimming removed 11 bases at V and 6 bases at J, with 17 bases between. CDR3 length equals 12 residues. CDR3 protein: CALRWRVAEQYV. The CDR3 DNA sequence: TGCGCCCTCCGGTGGAGGGTGGCCGAGCAGTACGTC.